This T cell receptor (beta chain) was found in a study of T cell changes during pregnancy in multiple sclerosis (dated by TCRdb to the late 2010s). General notes on the study: In women with multiple sclerosis, the researchers looked at how the T cell repertoire shifted as pregnancy progressed.

Library prep was done by the immunoSEQ multiplex PCR assay. TCRdb took this table from immuneACCESS and kept in-frame rearrangements with V and J called. Such tables lack part of the clones; where checked against another copy, unresolved V genes explain under half of the gap, and the rest is unexplained. In this sample the table shows about 55,000 clones, around 89% of which occur a single time. The ten top clones hold over 0.45% of the sample. Comments on this clone: Its antigen is currently not known. Base qualities are not recorded, but no much larger clone differs from it by a single base.

Sequences SGHDT (CDR1) and YYEEEE (CDR2) are obtained from the germline V gene. The cysteine opens and the phenylalanine closes a CDR3 of 16 amino acids. CDR3 DNA only is kept here, 48 bases in frame from base 1. The V and J ends are trimmed by 2 bases and 0 bases, leaving 11 bases between them. The sequence links TRBV5-6 to TRBJ2-2; confidence is insufficient to name the D gene. The source was CD4+ T cells from peripheral blood mononuclear cells, collected in the first trimester of pregnancy. This sequence originates from a female donor with multiple sclerosis, enrolled in a pregnancy study. The CDR3 reads CASSLGVYTNTGELFF. The DNA sequence is given as TGTGCCAGCAGCTTAGGAGTCTACACGAACACCGGGGAGCTGTTTTTT.